This record covers a single T cell receptor beta chain. No antigen is known for it. Germline CDR1 and CDR2: MNHEY and SVGEGT. Trimming left V 8 bases short and J 0 bases short, with 11 bases between. This CDR3 contains 15 residues. The source of the sample is a study of blood T cells in healthy people across ages. PCR was performed a second time for about 6 to 12 cycles using a sample-barcoded 5' primer and a J-beta primer mix. In TCRdb, the 5' RACE reads were re-called with MiXCR into one record per CDR3 protein. The repertoire consists of hundreds of thousands of distinct CDR3 sequences, with 20% to 30% occurring once and the leading ten covering around 9.2%. Overall study results and limits: CMV status of donors was not determined, possibly confounding expanded clonotype changes. TCR beta diversity per million T cells fell roughly linearly with age.

This sample was also put to use in a study of T cells of mothers and their children. That publication notes: Maternal samples each gave over 9.5 million TCR beta CDR3 reads, and child samples approximately 2.8 million each.

V usage is TRBV6-2 or TRBV6-3 and J usage is TRBJ2-6; D not certain. This receptor was identified in a boy aged 10-17 years in good health. Sequenced material: blood. CDR3 loop: CASVESISGANVLTF. Written as DNA, the CDR3 is TGTGCCAGCGTCGAGTCGATCTCTGGGGCCAACGTCCTGACTTTC.